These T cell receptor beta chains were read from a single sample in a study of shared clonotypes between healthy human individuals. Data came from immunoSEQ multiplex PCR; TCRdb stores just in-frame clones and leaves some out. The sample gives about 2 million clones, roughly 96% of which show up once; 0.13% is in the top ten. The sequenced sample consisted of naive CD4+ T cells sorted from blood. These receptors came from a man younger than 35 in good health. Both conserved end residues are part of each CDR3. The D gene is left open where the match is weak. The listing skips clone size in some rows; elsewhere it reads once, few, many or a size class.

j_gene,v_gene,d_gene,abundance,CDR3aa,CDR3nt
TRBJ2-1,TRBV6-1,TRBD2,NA,CASSELRLAGHGQFF,TGTGCCAGCAGTGAACTTCGACTAGCGGGGCACGGGCAGTTCTTC
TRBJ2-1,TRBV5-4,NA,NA,CASSPSPGAVSYNEQFF,TGTGCCAGCAGCCCATCTCCAGGAGCGGTTTCCTACAATGAGCAGTTCTTC
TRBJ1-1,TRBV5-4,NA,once,CASSLLNTEAFF,TGTGCCAGCAGCTTGTTGAACACTGAAGCTTTCTTT
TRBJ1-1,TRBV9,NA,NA,CATGTLPNTEAFF,TGTGCCACCGGGACATTACCGAACACTGAAGCTTTCTTT
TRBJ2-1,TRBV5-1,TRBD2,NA,CASSWGTSGSSYNEQFF,TGCGCCAGCAGCTGGGGGACTAGCGGGAGCTCCTACAATGAGCAGTTCTTC
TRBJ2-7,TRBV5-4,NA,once,CASSSFDSPYEQYF,TGTGCCAGCAGCTCCTTTGACAGTCCGTACGAGCAGTACTTC
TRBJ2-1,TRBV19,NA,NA,CASSDAGPFYNEQFF,TGTGCCAGTAGCGACGCCGGGCCATTCTACAATGAGCAGTTCTTC
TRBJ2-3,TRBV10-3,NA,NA,CAIKKAASTDTQYF,TGTGCCATTAAGAAAGCGGCTAGCACAGATACGCAGTATTTT
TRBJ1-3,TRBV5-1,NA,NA,CASAVAGDGNTIYF,TGCGCCAGCGCGGTGGCAGGGGATGGAAACACCATATATTTT
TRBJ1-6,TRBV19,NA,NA,CASKTRENSPLHF,TGTGCCAGTAAAACCCGGGAGAATTCACCCCTCCACTTT